The rows below give T cell receptor beta chains drawn from one sample of a study of tumor T cells in aggressive B-cell lymphoma. Some clones are missing from TCRdb's copy, which holds only in-frame ones; the method was immunoSEQ multiplex PCR. Of 10,000 or so clones in the sample, roughly 81% were seen once. Sequenced sample: tumor tissue. These receptors all come from an adult with diffuse large B cell lymphoma. Both conserved end residues are part of each CDR3. The order of the fields is clone size, J gene, D gene, V gene, CDR3 DNA, CDR3 protein. D genes are given only for firm matches. A row's size may be missing; if present it is once, few, many or a size class.

clone_size: NA; j_call: TRBJ1-2; d_call: NA; v_call: TRBV4-2; cdr3_nt: TGTGCCAGCAGCCAAGAGCGGACAGATTCCGCTAACTATGGCTACACCTTC; cdr3_aa: CASSQERTDSANYGYTF
clone_size: NA; j_call: TRBJ2-7; d_call: NA; v_call: TRBV5-6; cdr3_nt: TGTGCCAGCAGCTTAAGGACAGCTGCGTACTACGAGCAGTACTTC; cdr3_aa: CASSLRTAAYYEQYF
clone_size: NA; j_call: TRBJ2-2; d_call: TRBD1; v_call: TRBV5-6; cdr3_nt: TGTGCCAGCAGCTTGGGGGGACAGGGATTTACCGGGGAGCTGTTTTTT; cdr3_aa: CASSLGGQGFTGELFF
clone_size: NA; j_call: TRBJ2-1; d_call: TRBD2; v_call: TRBV5-3; cdr3_nt: TGTGCCAGAAGCTTGGATAATACCAGCGGGGGCCGCAGCTCCTACAATGAGCAGTTCTTC; cdr3_aa: CARSLDNTSGGRSSYNEQFF
clone_size: NA; j_call: TRBJ1-6; d_call: TRBD1; v_call: TRBV28; cdr3_nt: TGTGCCAGCAGCCCAGGGGCCGGACAGGTCTATAATTCACCCCTCCACTTT; cdr3_aa: CASSPGAGQVYNSPLHF
clone_size: NA; j_call: TRBJ1-2; d_call: TRBD1; v_call: TRBV18; cdr3_nt: TGTGCCAGCTCACCTACGGACAGGGACTATGGCTACACCTTC; cdr3_aa: CASSPTDRDYGYTF
clone_size: NA; j_call: TRBJ1-2; d_call: TRBD1; v_call: TRBV4-3; cdr3_nt: TGCGCCAGCAGCCAAGAAACGACAGGGGGATGGGATGGCTACACCTTC; cdr3_aa: CASSQETTGGWDGYTF
clone_size: NA; j_call: TRBJ2-2; d_call: TRBD2; v_call: TRBV6-5; cdr3_nt: TGTGCCAGCAGTTACTCTAGCGGGGGGGCCGGGGAGCTGTTTTTT; cdr3_aa: CASSYSSGGAGELFF
clone_size: NA; j_call: TRBJ2-5; d_call: TRBD2; v_call: TRBV5-4; cdr3_nt: TGTGCCAGCAACTGGGGTCCTAGCGGGGGACAAGAGACCCAGTACTTC; cdr3_aa: CASNWGPSGGQETQYF
clone_size: NA; j_call: TRBJ1-5; d_call: NA; v_call: TRBV5-6; cdr3_nt: TGTGCCAGCAGCTTGTGGCAGGGCGGCCGCTCCAATCAGCCCCAGCATTTT; cdr3_aa: CASSLWQGGRSNQPQHF
clone_size: NA; j_call: TRBJ2-3; d_call: TRBD2; v_call: TRBV28; cdr3_nt: TGTGCCAGCAGTTTTGATCGCGGGGGGCCCACAGATACGCAGTATTTT; cdr3_aa: CASSFDRGGPTDTQYF
clone_size: NA; j_call: TRBJ1-2; d_call: TRBD1; v_call: TRBV7-9; cdr3_nt: TGTGCCAGCAGCTTGACCAGGGGGCGCAGCTATGGCTACACCTTC; cdr3_aa: CASSLTRGRSYGYTF
clone_size: NA; j_call: TRBJ2-5; d_call: NA; v_call: TRBV6-1; cdr3_nt: TGTGCCAGCAGGGCAGGGAAAGAGACCCAGTACTTC; cdr3_aa: CASRAGKETQYF
clone_size: NA; j_call: TRBJ2-7; d_call: TRBD1; v_call: TRBV6-5; cdr3_nt: TGTGCCAGCAGGGACAGGGGGGGGTCCTACGAGCAGTACTTC; cdr3_aa: CASRDRGGSYEQYF
clone_size: once; j_call: TRBJ2-7; d_call: TRBD1; v_call: TRBV5-1; cdr3_nt: TGCGCCAGCAGCCTCGGGACAGGGGTGAGTGAGCAGTACTTC; cdr3_aa: CASSLGTGVSEQYF
clone_size: once; j_call: TRBJ2-2; d_call: NA; v_call: TRBV7-2; cdr3_nt: TGTGCCAGCAGCCGGCTGGGGGGGGGCGACACCGGGGAGCTGTTTTTT; cdr3_aa: CASSRLGGGDTGELFF
clone_size: NA; j_call: TRBJ2-1; d_call: TRBD1; v_call: TRBV29-1; cdr3_nt: TGCAGCGTTGAGAGGACAGGGAACAATGAACAGTTCTTC; cdr3_aa: CSVERTGNNEQFF
clone_size: NA; j_call: TRBJ2-5; d_call: NA; v_call: TRBV27; cdr3_nt: TGTGCCAGCAGGGGCGTGGATTTGTATGTCGGGGAGTACTTC; cdr3_aa: CASRGVDLYVGEYF
clone_size: NA; j_call: TRBJ1-2; d_call: TRBD1; v_call: TRBV18; cdr3_nt: TGTGCCAGCTCGTTGATAGGGGGCATCAACTATGGCTACACCTTC; cdr3_aa: CASSLIGGINYGYTF
clone_size: NA; j_call: TRBJ1-4; d_call: NA; v_call: TRBV19; cdr3_nt: TGTGCCAGTAGGGACTTTTTACAAGCTAATGAAAAACTGTTTTTT; cdr3_aa: CASRDFLQANEKLFF
clone_size: NA; j_call: TRBJ1-5; d_call: TRBD1; v_call: TRBV14; cdr3_nt: TGTGCCAGCAGCCGGACAGGGGGTAGCCCGAGCAATCAGCCCCAGCATTTT; cdr3_aa: CASSRTGGSPSNQPQHF
clone_size: once; j_call: TRBJ2-7; d_call: TRBD1; v_call: TRBV5-1; cdr3_nt: TGCGCCAGCAGCCACCGGGACAGGCCAAGCTACGAGCAGTACTTC; cdr3_aa: CASSHRDRPSYEQYF
clone_size: NA; j_call: TRBJ2-5; d_call: NA; v_call: TRBV18; cdr3_nt: TGTGCCAGCTCACCAGGGAGCGTAGGCCAAGAGACCCAGTACTTC; cdr3_aa: CASSPGSVGQETQYF
clone_size: once; j_call: TRBJ2-7; d_call: NA; v_call: TRBV4-3; cdr3_nt: TGCGCCAACAGCCAAGAATATCGGGGTCCCTCCTACGAGCAGTACTTC; cdr3_aa: CANSQEYRGPSYEQYF
clone_size: NA; j_call: TRBJ2-3; d_call: TRBD1; v_call: TRBV30; cdr3_nt: TGTGCCTGGAGTGTATTAATCCATTCCCTGTTACAGGGGACAGATACGCAGTATTTT; cdr3_aa: CAWSVLIHSLLQGTDTQYF
clone_size: NA; j_call: TRBJ2-7; d_call: NA; v_call: TRBV11-3; cdr3_nt: TGTGCCAGCAGCCCGAGACCGGACAGCTACGAGCAGTACTTC; cdr3_aa: CASSPRPDSYEQYF
clone_size: NA; j_call: TRBJ1-1; d_call: NA; v_call: TRBV19; cdr3_nt: TGTGCCAGTAGTAAGAAGGGAGTGAACACTGAAGCTTTCTTT; cdr3_aa: CASSKKGVNTEAFF
clone_size: NA; j_call: TRBJ2-2; d_call: TRBD1; v_call: TRBV19; cdr3_nt: TGTGCCAGTAGTATATACCTGGGGACAGGGAGGACCGGGGAGCTGTTTTTT; cdr3_aa: CASSIYLGTGRTGELFF
clone_size: NA; j_call: TRBJ2-1; d_call: TRBD2; v_call: TRBV4-1; cdr3_nt: TGCGCCAGCAGCCCCAGCGGGGGCTCCTACAATGAGCAGTTCTTC; cdr3_aa: CASSPSGGSYNEQFF
clone_size: once; j_call: TRBJ2-5; d_call: TRBD2; v_call: TRBV6-4; cdr3_nt: TGTGCCAGCAGTGAAGCTAGCGGGGGCCCGGAGTACTTC; cdr3_aa: CASSEASGGPEYF
clone_size: NA; j_call: TRBJ1-5; d_call: NA; v_call: TRBV29-1; cdr3_nt: TGCAGCGTTGAGGTCTCAGGTAATCAGCCCCAGCATTTT; cdr3_aa: CSVEVSGNQPQHF
clone_size: NA; j_call: TRBJ2-5; d_call: NA; v_call: TRBV30; cdr3_nt: TGTGCCTGGGCATCCTCCCGGGCAGACAGAACAGAGACCCAGTACTTC; cdr3_aa: CAWASSRADRTETQYF
clone_size: NA; j_call: TRBJ1-2; d_call: NA; v_call: TRBV10-3; cdr3_nt: TGTGCCATCAGTGAGGCACTCCAGGTTATGGATGGCTACACCTTC; cdr3_aa: CAISEALQVMDGYTF
clone_size: NA; j_call: TRBJ2-7; d_call: NA; v_call: TRBV6-6; cdr3_nt: TGTGCCAGCAGTTCGAATTTTGACAGATCCTACGAGCAGTACTTC; cdr3_aa: CASSSNFDRSYEQYF
clone_size: NA; j_call: TRBJ2-6; d_call: NA; v_call: TRBV5-1; cdr3_nt: TGCGCCAGCACCCGAGGGACTGGGGCCAACGTCCTGACTTTC; cdr3_aa: CASTRGTGANVLTF
clone_size: NA; j_call: TRBJ2-7; d_call: TRBD1; v_call: TRBV5-8; cdr3_nt: TGTGCCAGCAGCACGTCAGGGGGCTCACACAGCTCCTACGAGCAGTACTTC; cdr3_aa: CASSTSGGSHSSYEQYF
clone_size: NA; j_call: TRBJ2-2; d_call: NA; v_call: TRBV7-3; cdr3_nt: TGTGCCAGCAGTTTGAAGACAGGAGTGAACACCGGGGAGCTGTTTTTT; cdr3_aa: CASSLKTGVNTGELFF
clone_size: NA; j_call: TRBJ2-7; d_call: NA; v_call: TRBV5-6; cdr3_nt: TGTGCCAGCAGCCCCCAAGGGGTCTCCTACGAGCAGTACTTC; cdr3_aa: CASSPQGVSYEQYF